The 29 T cell receptor beta chains below all came from one sample that was sequenced in a study of blood T cell repertoires in COVID-19. The data were produced by immunoSEQ multiplex PCR, yet TCRdb's version contains in-frame clones alone and is incomplete. The sample shows a few hundred thousand clones, approximately 82% of them seen only once. Sample: peripheral blood. The receptors come from a woman aged 18-30 years with acute or convalescent COVID-19.

V usage is TRBV19 and J usage is TRBJ1-2; 9 bases align to TRBD1. Trimming removed 5 bases from V and 8 bases from J; junction bases left unmatched: 9. In germline, CDR1 is LNHDA, CDR2 SQIVND (reference sequence). CDR3 size: 14 residues. The CDR3 sequence is CASSAWDRVRGYTF. The CDR3 nucleotides read TGTGCCAGTAGTGCCTGGGACAGGGTCCGCGGCTACACCTTC.

V is TRBV7-9 and J is TRBJ2-7; 8 bases are a match to TRBD1. The CDR3 totals 15 residues. CDR1 is SEHNR and CDR2 is FQNEAQ in the germline V gene (reference sequence). Trimming cost V 4 bases and J 2 bases; bases outside gene matches: 7. The CDR3 here is CASSSPPGQAYEQYF. The CDR3 DNA reads as TGTGCCAGCAGCTCGCCTCCGGGACAGGCCTACGAGCAGTACTTC.

This clone showed up just once. The DNA for the CDR3 is TGTGCCAGCACTAACCGGGACAGGGCGTACTATGGCTACACCTTC. Its protein product is CASTNRDRAYYGYTF. This chain uses TRBV6-5 with TRBJ1-2; 9 bases match TRBD1. This CDR3 is built from 15 residues. Germline trimming cut 7 bases from V and 3 bases from J; bases unmatched to any gene: 9. Looked up from germline, CDR1 is MNHEY and CDR2 is SVGAGI.

This chain connects TRBV28 to TRBJ1-4; D is possibly TRBD1 (5 bases). The CDR3 is made up of 17 amino acids. Trimming pared 2 bases from V and 0 bases from J, leaving 13 bases between. Per the germline V gene, CDR1 is MDHEN and CDR2 is SYDVKM. CDR3 DNA: TGTGCCAGCAGTTTAGGGATCGGGGGGGCAACTAATGAAAAACTGTTTTTT. Amino acids: CASSLGIGGATNEKLFF.

V and J are TRBV28 and TRBJ2-7; 14 bases are a match to TRBD2. The germline gives CDR1 MDHEN, CDR2 SYDVKM. J was trimmed by 5 bases and V by 6 bases; bases with no gene match: 6. The CDR3 covers 15 residues. Here the CDR3 reads CASSLGTSGSHEQYF. CDR3 DNA sequence: TGTGCCAGCAGCCTGGGGACTAGCGGGAGCCACGAGCAGTACTTC.

The CDR3 protein is CASSDQLANEQFF. The CDR3 DNA sequence: TGTGCCAGCAGCGACCAACTAGCGAATGAGCAGTTCTTC. The chain recombines TRBV7-9 with TRBJ2-1; the match to TRBD2 covers 7 bases. With V trimmed by 5 bases and J by 7 bases, 5 bases remained unmatched. Germline V gene sequence: CDR1 SEHNR, CDR2 FQNEAQ (reference sequence). The CDR3 sequence is 13 residues long. Combining the CDR3 with reference TRBV7-9 and TRBJ2-1 gives the whole variable domain DTGVSQNPRHKITKRGQNVTFRCDPISEHNRLYWYRQTLGQGPEFLTYFQNEAQLEKSRLLSDRFSAERPKGSFSTLEIQRTEQGDSAMYLCASSDQLANEQFFGPGTRLTVL.

A single count supports this clone. The CDR3 DNA is TGTGCCACCAGGGCGGGGGTTAGCTCCTACAATGAGCAGTTCTTC. Encoded protein: CATRAGVSSYNEQFF. This sequence joins TRBV15 and TRBJ2-1, with TRBD2 matching 7 bases. Losses at the gene ends were 6 bases for V and 0 bases for J; bases not matched to a gene: 5. The V gene's germline CDR1 is LNHNV and CDR2 YYDKDF (reference sequence). The CDR3 has 15 amino acids.

V and J are TRBV29-1 and TRBJ1-5, with TRBD1 identical over 9 bases. V shed 0 bases and J 9 bases; nucleotides not matched to a gene: 6. CDR3 length equals 14 residues. The germline V gene has CDR1 SQVTM and CDR2 ANQGSEA. This chain's CDR3 is CSVEEGTGSGPQHF. The CDR3 DNA is TGCAGCGTTGAAGAGGGGACAGGGAGCGGGCCCCAGCATTTT.

The gene calls are TRBV6-4 and TRBJ2-3, with TRBD2 identical over 10 bases. This CDR3 contains 15 residues. The germline gives CDR1 MRHNA, CDR2 SNTAGT. With V trimmed by 6 bases and J by 3 bases, 6 bases remained unmatched. The CDR3, as DNA: TGTGCCAGCAGCCCACTAGCGGGGAGAACAGATACGCAGTATTTT. Amino acids: CASSPLAGRTDTQYF.

This chain uses TRBV7-2 with TRBJ1-5; D gene unclear. V was pared by 3 bases and J by 4 bases, with 13 bases between. The CDR3 is 15 amino acids. Germline V gene data show CDR1 as SGHTA and CDR2 as FQGNSA. The CDR3 loop is CASSFMAVTNQPQHF. In nucleotides, the CDR3 is TGTGCCAGCAGCTTCATGGCGGTAACTAATCAGCCCCAGCATTTT.

The chain has TRBV28 and TRBJ1-2, with 10 nucleotides matching TRBD1. The length of the CDR3 is 15 residues. Germline-derived CDR1 and CDR2 are MDHEN and SYDVKM. V lost 2 bases, J lost 4 bases, and 4 bases stayed unmatched. In nucleotides, the CDR3 is TGTGCCAGCAGTTTAAGCGGGACAGGGGCCTATGGCTACACCTTC. Encoded protein: CASSLSGTGAYGYTF.

In its sample, this clone was seen a few times. The chain is built from TRBV29-1 and TRBJ2-1, with TRBD2 matching 7 bases. CDR3 length equals 14 residues. J was trimmed by 6 bases and V by 4 bases; bases with no gene match: 9. In germline, CDR1 is SQVTM, CDR2 ANQGSEA. This CDR3 reads CSVAPSSGPNEQFF. The CDR3 DNA sequence: TGCAGCGTTGCTCCCTCTAGCGGTCCCAATGAGCAGTTCTTC.

This chain joins TRBV15 and TRBJ2-1; maybe TRBD2 (5 bases). The V gene lost 5 bases and the J gene lost 0 bases, with 11 bases spanning the gap. The CDR3 runs 15 residues. The germline CDR1 and CDR2 sequences are LNHNV and YYDKDF (reference sequence). DNA for the CDR3: TGTGCCACCAGCGGGAGACGCGACTCCTACAATGAGCAGTTCTTC. It specifies CATSGRRDSYNEQFF.

This clone appeared a single time. The V and J genes are TRBV19 and TRBJ1-4, with 10 bases aligning to TRBD1. The CDR3 loop spans 12 amino acids. The germline V gene encodes CDR1 LNHDA and CDR2 SQIVND (reference sequence). J lost 12 bases, V lost 4 bases, and 2 bases had no gene match. CDR3 loop: CASSTGTGELFF. The CDR3, as DNA: TGTGCCAGTAGTACCGGGACAGGGGAACTGTTTTTT. The full variable domain, completed using reference TRBV19 and TRBJ1-4, is DGGITQSPKYLFRKEGQNVTLSCEQNLNHDAMYWYRQDPGQGLRLIYYSQIVNDFQKGDIAEGYSVSREKKESFPLTVTSAQKNPTAFYLCASSTGTGELFFGSGTQLSVL.

A remark on this clone: A far more abundant clone sits one base away, making this likely a read error. The rearrangement joins TRBV4-1 to TRBJ1-1; D is possibly TRBD1 (6 bases). V was shortened by 8 bases and J by 0 bases, with 19 bases between the two germline ends. Germline V CDR1 and CDR2: MGHRA, YSYEKL. This CDR3 contains 16 residues. CDR3 sequence (DNA): TGCGCCAGCTGCCTTCTGTGGGACACTCTGAACACTGAAGCTTTCTTT. Its translation is CASCLLWDTLNTEAFF.

The chain is built from TRBV11-3 and TRBJ2-5, with TRBD1 as a possible D gene (5 bases). The V gene lost 2 bases and the J gene lost 2 bases, with 6 bases spanning the gap. CDR1 SGHNT and CDR2 YENEEA come from the germline V gene. The CDR3 loop spans 13 amino acids. The CDR3 spells CASSLRQQETQYF. The DNA for the CDR3 is TGTGCCAGCAGCTTAAGACAGCAAGAGACCCAGTACTTC.

CDR3 protein: CASRWREGPYEQYF. CDR3 nucleotides: TGTGCCAGTAGGTGGCGGGAGGGCCCCTACGAGCAGTACTTC. The J gene is TRBJ2-7, the V gene TRBV19; 9 nucleotides line up with TRBD2. V shed 6 bases and J 2 bases; nucleotides not matched to a gene: 5. There are 14 residues in the CDR3. CDR1 is LNHDA, CDR2 SQIVND, per germline (reference sequence).

This clone was counted a single time. The V gene is TRBV23-1, the J gene TRBJ2-1; D gene unclear. TRBV23-1 is given ORF status, its function remaining uncertain. Trimming took off 1 base at V and 2 bases at J, with 9 bases between the two ends. This CDR3 is 15 amino acids long. CDR3 DNA: TGCGCCAGCAGTCAATTCGTAGTCCCCTACAATGAGCAGTTCTTC. Its translation is CASSQFVVPYNEQFF.

In this sample, this clone turned up a few times. The CDR3, as DNA: TGTGCCAGTACCCGGCGGCAGACTAATGAAAAACTGTTTTTT. Amino acids: CASTRRQTNEKLFF. The chain joins TRBV19 to TRBJ1-4, with unresolved D. The CDR3 extends over 14 amino acids. Germline CDR1 LNHDA, CDR2 SQIVND (reference sequence). Trimming shortened V by 7 bases and J by 2 bases, and 11 bases separated the two germline ends.

This clone showed up just once. J is TRBJ2-7 and V is TRBV2; 9 positions match TRBD1. The CDR3 contains 18 residues. CDR1 is SNHLY, CDR2 FYNNEI, per germline. With 4 bases clipped from V and 3 bases from J, the junction kept 16 bases outside the gene matches. The DNA of the CDR3 is TGTGCCAGCAGTGGCTGGACAGGGGTGCTTAATCTCGACTACGAGCAGTACTTC. Encoded protein: CASSGWTGVLNLDYEQYF.

This chain links TRBV12-3 or TRBV12-4 with TRBJ2-5; the D is unclear. V was clipped by 3 bases and J by 5 bases, with 10 bases between them. This CDR3 spans 13 amino acids. In nucleotides, the CDR3 is TGTGCCAGCAGTTTGGTAGCATTGGAGACCCAGTACTTC. Translation: CASSLVALETQYF.

The chain has TRBV5-1 and TRBJ2-2; 7 nucleotides line up with TRBD1. The CDR3 sequence is 16 residues long. Germline V gives CDR1 SGHRS, CDR2 YFSETQ. J lost 4 bases, V lost 4 bases, and 10 bases had no gene match. CDR3 residues: CASSQPTGMGTGELFF. Here the CDR3 DNA reads TGCGCCAGCAGCCAACCGACAGGGATGGGCACCGGGGAGCTGTTTTTT.

The chain combines TRBV2 with TRBJ1-6; 7 bases fit TRBD1. The germline V gene encodes CDR1 SNHLY and CDR2 FYNNEI. With V trimmed by 8 bases and J by 3 bases, 7 bases remained unmatched. This CDR3 contains 15 residues. For the CDR3, the DNA is TGTGCCAGCGCGACAGGGTTTCTCTATAATTCACCCCTCCACTTT. Its protein product is CASATGFLYNSPLHF.

The gene calls are TRBV2 and TRBJ2-3; D ambiguous. This CDR3 comprises 15 residues. Germline V gives CDR1 SNHLY, CDR2 FYNNEI. V shed 1 base and J shed 1 base, with 9 bases lying between them. The CDR3: CASSEGPRGTDTQYF. The CDR3 DNA sequence: TGTGCCAGCAGTGAAGGTCCTCGGGGCACAGATACGCAGTATTTT.

The J gene is TRBJ1-4, the V gene TRBV2; unclear D gene. This CDR3 spans 14 amino acids. Germline assignment: CDR1 SNHLY and CDR2 FYNNEI. Trimming shortened V by 2 bases and J by 5 bases, and 9 bases separated the two germline ends. Here the CDR3 DNA reads TGTGCCAGCAGTGAAACCCAGATAAATGAAAAACTGTTTTTT. It is translated as CASSETQINEKLFF.

The rearrangement links TRBV10-2 to TRBJ2-7; D not certain. The germline V and J ends were trimmed by 8 bases and 3 bases, with 20 bases remaining between them. The CDR3 contains 15 residues. CDR1 is WSHSY and CDR2 is SAAADI in the germline V gene. The DNA of the CDR3 is TGCGCCAGCGCCGTTCACCGGGTCAACAACTACGAGCAGTACTTC. Translation: CASAVHRVNNYEQYF.

The chain carries TRBV19 and TRBJ1-6; 7 nucleotides agree with TRBD1. Per the germline V gene, CDR1 is LNHDA and CDR2 is SQIVND (reference sequence). The trim removed 5 bases at V and 2 bases at J, leaving 6 bases unmatched. The CDR3 contains 16 residues. CDR3 in amino acids: CASSVLGTAYNSPLHF. The CDR3 DNA sequence: TGTGCCAGTAGTGTTCTAGGGACAGCCTATAATTCACCCCTCCACTTT.

This clone was picked up a small number of times. The rearrangement joins TRBV14 to TRBJ1-2; weak D call: TRBD1 (6 bases). Per the germline V gene, CDR1 is SGHDN and CDR2 is FVKESK. The CDR3 is made up of 13 amino acids. The germline V and J ends were trimmed by 3 bases and 7 bases, with 12 bases remaining between them. DNA of the CDR3: TGTGCCAGCAGCCATGCCAGGGGAGCTGGCTACACCTTC. Encoded protein: CASSHARGAGYTF. The whole variable domain, remainder taken from reference TRBV14 and TRBJ1-2, is EAGVTQFPSHSVIEKGQTVTLRCDPISGHDNLYWYRRVMGKEIKFLLHFVKESKQDESGMPNNRFLAERTGGTYSTLKVQPAELEDSGVYFCASSHARGAGYTFGSGTRLTVV.

Here the CDR3 reads CASAPGQGAWETQYF. Here the CDR3 DNA reads TGCGCCAGCGCCCCGGGACAGGGGGCATGGGAGACCCAGTACTTC. The chain couples TRBV5-1 to TRBJ2-5, with 12 bases identical to TRBD1. Germline V gene sequence: CDR1 SGHRS, CDR2 YFSETQ. V shed 7 bases, J shed 5 bases, and the junction held 9 bases outside the gene matches. The CDR3 has 15 residues.